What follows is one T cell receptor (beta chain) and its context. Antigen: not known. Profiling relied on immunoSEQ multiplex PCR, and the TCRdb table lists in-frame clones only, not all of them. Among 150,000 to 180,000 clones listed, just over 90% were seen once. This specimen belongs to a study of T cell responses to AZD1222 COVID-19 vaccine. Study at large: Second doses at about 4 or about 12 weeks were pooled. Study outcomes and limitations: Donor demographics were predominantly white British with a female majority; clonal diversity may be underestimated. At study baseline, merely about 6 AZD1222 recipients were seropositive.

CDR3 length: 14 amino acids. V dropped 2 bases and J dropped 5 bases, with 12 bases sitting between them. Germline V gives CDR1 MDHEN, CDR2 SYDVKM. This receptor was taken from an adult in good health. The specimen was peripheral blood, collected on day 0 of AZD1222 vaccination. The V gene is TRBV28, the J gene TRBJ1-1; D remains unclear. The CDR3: CASSLVARETEAFF. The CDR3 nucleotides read TGTGCCAGCAGTTTAGTTGCGAGGGAGACTGAAGCTTTCTTT. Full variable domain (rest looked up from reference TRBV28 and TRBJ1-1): DVKVTQSSRYLVKRTGEKVFLECVQDMDHENMFWYRQDPGLGLRLIYFSYDVKMKEKGDIPEGYSVSREKKERFSLILESASTNQTSMYLCASSLVARETEAFFGQGTRLTVV.